Listed below are T cell receptor beta chains from one sample, sequenced in a study of T-cell reconstitution after alpha-beta-depleted transplantation in children. Via MiXCR, TCRdb re-called the PCR reads, giving one row per CDR3 protein. Here the sample spans 70,000 to 95,000 distinct CDR3 sequences, more than 10% being singletons. Here the sequenced sample was PBMCs from the stem cell graft donor, taken from the stem cell graft. The receptors stem from a human donor who donated a stem cell graft to a child with inherited bone marrow failure. Each CDR3 is given with its conserved first and last residue. Each record gives: D gene, V gene, J gene, clone size, CDR3 DNA, CDR3 protein. The D gene is left open where the match is weak. Clone size appears in some rows only: once, few, many, or a class for an expanded clone.

d_gene: TRBD1; v_gene: TRBV29-1; j_gene: TRBJ1-4; abundance: many; CDR3nt: TGCAGCGGGCTTCTGACAGGGGCTAATGAAAAACTGTTTTTT; CDR3aa: CSGLLTGANEKLFF
d_gene: TRBD1; v_gene: TRBV27; j_gene: TRBJ2-3; abundance: many; CDR3nt: TGTGCCAGCAGTTCCCTCCCCCGGGGCAGGGGGCGGAAAGATACGCAGTATTTT; CDR3aa: CASSSLPRGRGRKDTQYF
d_gene: NA; v_gene: TRBV7-9; j_gene: TRBJ2-7; abundance: few; CDR3nt: TGTGCCAGCAGCTTCACTCCCGCCGAGCAGTACTTC; CDR3aa: CASSFTPAEQYF
d_gene: TRBD2; v_gene: TRBV5-1; j_gene: TRBJ2-3; abundance: many; CDR3nt: TGCGCCAGCAGCTTCCAAGCGGGGGGTACAGATACGCAGTATTTT; CDR3aa: CASSFQAGGTDTQYF
d_gene: TRBD2; v_gene: TRBV7-2; j_gene: TRBJ2-7; abundance: many; CDR3nt: TGTGCCAGCAGCTTAGCGGGGGGCAGCGGGGGGGCAAACGAGCAGTACTTC; CDR3aa: CASSLAGGSGGANEQYF
d_gene: NA; v_gene: TRBV4-1; j_gene: TRBJ1-5; abundance: many; CDR3nt: TGCGCCAGCAGCCAGGGACATCTTAGCAATCAGCCCCAGCATTTT; CDR3aa: CASSQGHLSNQPQHF
d_gene: NA; v_gene: TRBV5-1; j_gene: TRBJ2-6; abundance: many; CDR3nt: TGCGCCAGCAGCTTCAGACGGGGTGTTATCTCTGGGGCCAACGTCCTGACTTTC; CDR3aa: CASSFRRGVISGANVLTF
d_gene: NA; v_gene: TRBV7-2; j_gene: TRBJ2-4; abundance: many; CDR3nt: TGTGCCAGCAGCCAGGCGGCAGGGGATGGCATTCAGTACTTC; CDR3aa: CASSQAAGDGIQYF
d_gene: TRBD2; v_gene: TRBV7-2; j_gene: TRBJ2-7; abundance: many; CDR3nt: TGTGCCAGCAGCCCTCGGACTAGCGGGATAGCCTACGAGCAGTACTTC; CDR3aa: CASSPRTSGIAYEQYF
d_gene: NA; v_gene: TRBV6-2/TRBV6-3; j_gene: TRBJ1-1; abundance: many; CDR3nt: TGTGCCAGCAGTCTCTCTGAGGGGACAAAGAACACTGAAGCTTTCTTT; CDR3aa: CASSLSEGTKNTEAFF
d_gene: TRBD1; v_gene: TRBV19; j_gene: TRBJ2-7; abundance: few; CDR3nt: TGTGCCAGTAGTATCGGGACAGGGGATAGGGACGAGCAGTACTTC; CDR3aa: CASSIGTGDRDEQYF
d_gene: NA; v_gene: TRBV29-1; j_gene: TRBJ2-1; abundance: many; CDR3nt: TGCAGCGTTCCTGCGTACAATGAGCAGTTCTTC; CDR3aa: CSVPAYNEQFF
d_gene: NA; v_gene: TRBV29-1; j_gene: TRBJ2-1; abundance: few; CDR3nt: TGCAGCGTTGAAGATAACAGGGGGGGTTCCTACAATGAGCAGTTCTTC; CDR3aa: CSVEDNRGGSYNEQFF
d_gene: NA; v_gene: TRBV27; j_gene: TRBJ2-7; abundance: many; CDR3nt: TGTGCCAGCAGTTTGTCAGGGGAAAACGAGCAGTACTTC; CDR3aa: CASSLSGENEQYF
d_gene: TRBD1; v_gene: TRBV2; j_gene: TRBJ2-2; abundance: NA; CDR3nt: TGTGCCAGCAGCCGCCTCCGGGACAGGGGAAACACCGGGGAGCTGTTTTTT; CDR3aa: CASSRLRDRGNTGELFF
d_gene: NA; v_gene: TRBV20-1; j_gene: TRBJ1-5; abundance: many; CDR3nt: TGCAGTGCTAACGGGGCCCCAGATCAGCCCCAGCATTTT; CDR3aa: CSANGAPDQPQHF
d_gene: TRBD1; v_gene: TRBV4-3; j_gene: TRBJ2-1; abundance: many; CDR3nt: TGCGCCAGCAGCCAAGAGGGGGACAGTCGCAATGAGCAGTTCTTC; CDR3aa: CASSQEGDSRNEQFF
d_gene: NA; v_gene: TRBV29-1; j_gene: TRBJ2-5; abundance: many; CDR3nt: TGCAGCGGTGGGCCTCAAGAGACCCAGTACTTC; CDR3aa: CSGGPQETQYF
d_gene: NA; v_gene: TRBV20-1; j_gene: TRBJ1-1; abundance: many; CDR3nt: TGCAGTGCTAGTCCGGGCGGGGACACTGAAGCTTTCTTT; CDR3aa: CSASPGGDTEAFF
d_gene: TRBD2; v_gene: TRBV20-1; j_gene: TRBJ2-3; abundance: many; CDR3nt: TGCAGTTTCCCGCTAGCGGGAGCTAGCACAGATACGCAGTATTTT; CDR3aa: CSFPLAGASTDTQYF
d_gene: NA; v_gene: TRBV29-1; j_gene: TRBJ1-2; abundance: NA; CDR3nt: TGCAGCGCACACCTTAACTATGGCTACACCTTC; CDR3aa: CSAHLNYGYTF
d_gene: NA; v_gene: TRBV5-1; j_gene: TRBJ1-1; abundance: NA; CDR3nt: TGCGCCAGCAGCTTGGATACGGGTACTGAGGCTTTCTTT; CDR3aa: CASSLDTGTEAFF
d_gene: TRBD1; v_gene: TRBV7-2; j_gene: TRBJ2-5; abundance: few; CDR3nt: TGTGCCAGCAGCTTACTCCGACAGGGGCAAGAGACCCAGTACTTC; CDR3aa: CASSLLRQGQETQYF
d_gene: NA; v_gene: TRBV2; j_gene: TRBJ2-7; abundance: many; CDR3nt: TGTGCCAGCAGTGACAGAGAGCAGTACTTC; CDR3aa: CASSDREQYF
d_gene: NA; v_gene: TRBV4-3; j_gene: TRBJ2-2; abundance: few; CDR3nt: TGCGCCAGCAGCCAAGAGAGGTGGGATGGCGGGGAGCTGTTTTTT; CDR3aa: CASSQERWDGGELFF
d_gene: NA; v_gene: TRBV5-4; j_gene: TRBJ1-2; abundance: many; CDR3nt: TGTGCCAGCAGCTTGGGGGGTACTAACTATGGCTACACCTTC; CDR3aa: CASSLGGTNYGYTF
d_gene: NA; v_gene: TRBV5-6; j_gene: TRBJ2-7; abundance: NA; CDR3nt: TGTGCCAGCAGCTTGAGGGCGGGGAGATTCTACGAGCAGTACTTC; CDR3aa: CASSLRAGRFYEQYF
d_gene: NA; v_gene: TRBV7-8; j_gene: TRBJ2-7; abundance: few; CDR3nt: TGTGCCAGCAGCTTTAATCGAGTGGTATACGGCGAGCAGTACTTC; CDR3aa: CASSFNRVVYGEQYF
d_gene: NA; v_gene: TRBV7-9; j_gene: TRBJ1-1; abundance: many; CDR3nt: TGTGCCAGCAGCCCAATTGCAGGGTCCACTGAAGCTTTCTTT; CDR3aa: CASSPIAGSTEAFF
d_gene: NA; v_gene: TRBV27; j_gene: TRBJ1-5; abundance: many; CDR3nt: TGTGCCAGCAGTTTACAGTGGGGCCCTAGCAATCAGCCCCAGCATTTT; CDR3aa: CASSLQWGPSNQPQHF
d_gene: NA; v_gene: TRBV5-4; j_gene: TRBJ2-4; abundance: many; CDR3nt: TGTGCCAGCAGCTTGGCGAACATTCAGTACTTC; CDR3aa: CASSLANIQYF
d_gene: TRBD1; v_gene: TRBV12-3/TRBV12-4; j_gene: TRBJ2-4; abundance: many; CDR3nt: TGTGCCAGCAGTTTAGGACAGGGGTGGGCAGACATTCAGTACTTC; CDR3aa: CASSLGQGWADIQYF
d_gene: NA; v_gene: TRBV18; j_gene: TRBJ2-1; abundance: many; CDR3nt: TGTGCCAGCTCACCGTGGGGGGACAATGAGCAGTTCTTC; CDR3aa: CASSPWGDNEQFF
d_gene: NA; v_gene: TRBV28; j_gene: TRBJ1-1; abundance: many; CDR3nt: TGTGCCAGCAGTTTAGAGGTCATGAACACTGAAGCTTTCTTT; CDR3aa: CASSLEVMNTEAFF
d_gene: NA; v_gene: TRBV6-5; j_gene: TRBJ2-7; abundance: many; CDR3nt: TGTGCCAGCAACGCAGGTAACGAGCAGTACTTC; CDR3aa: CASNAGNEQYF
d_gene: NA; v_gene: TRBV5-1; j_gene: TRBJ2-6; abundance: many; CDR3nt: TGCGCCAGCAGCCCCGATGCTGGGGCCAACGTCCTGACTTTC; CDR3aa: CASSPDAGANVLTF
d_gene: NA; v_gene: TRBV15; j_gene: TRBJ2-4; abundance: NA; CDR3nt: TGTGCCACCAGCAGACCCCTCCGGTTAGCGGCCGAAAACATTCAGTACTTC; CDR3aa: CATSRPLRLAAENIQYF
d_gene: NA; v_gene: TRBV4-2; j_gene: TRBJ1-4; abundance: many; CDR3nt: TGTGCCAGCAGCCGCAAGACAGCAACTAATGAAAAACTGTTTTTT; CDR3aa: CASSRKTATNEKLFF